This TCR beta chain was retrieved from a study of CD8 T cells in ankylosing spondylitis. Preparation of TCR beta libraries was done by quantitative 5'-RACE with molecular barcodes. TCRdb used MiXCR to reprocess the 5' RACE reads, holding one entry per CDR3 protein. The sample consists of roughly 150,000 distinct CDR3 sequences, about a third of them appearing once. The length of the CDR3 is 17 residues. The V gene's germline CDR1 is MGHRA and CDR2 YSYEKL. V was pared by 1 base and J by 8 bases, with 11 bases of the junction left unmatched. The TCR comes from a male donor with ankylosing spondylitis. Material: synovial fluid, either unsorted or a sorted T cell fraction (not recorded which). The V call is TRBV4-1, the J call TRBJ1-4, with 9 bases aligning to TRBD1. CDR3 in amino acids: CASSQAGRTGDQEKLFF. The CDR3, as DNA: TGCGCCAGCAGCCAAGCCGGCCGGACAGGGGATCAAGAAAAACTGTTTTTT.